Listed below are T cell receptor beta chains from one sample, sequenced in a study of shared clonotypes between healthy human individuals. Method: immunoSEQ multiplex PCR; TCRdb's copy keeps in-frame clones and lacks some. Here the sample spans about 1.5 million clones, 95% to 99% being singletons. The source material was naive CD4+ T cells sorted from blood. These receptors came from a man under 40 in good health. Both conserved end residues are part of each CDR3. The D gene is left open where the match is weak. Size values are once, few and many counts, or a class for expanded clones, and some rows have none.

J | size | V | D | CDR3 | DNA
TRBJ2-1 | NA | TRBV18 | TRBD2 | CASSPLAGPHNEQFF | TGTGCCAGCTCACCACTAGCGGGACCACACAATGAGCAGTTCTTC
TRBJ2-3 | NA | TRBV19 | NA | CASSMVDLTDTQYF | TGTGCCAGTAGTATGGTAGACCTCACAGATACGCAGTATTTT
TRBJ2-3 | NA | TRBV18 | NA | CASSPTPQSLKTDTQYF | TGTGCCAGCTCACCCACCCCACAGTCGCTTAAGACAGATACGCAGTATTTT
TRBJ2-2 | NA | TRBV18 | NA | CASSPNFNTGELFF | TGTGCCAGCTCACCGAACTTCAACACCGGGGAGCTGTTTTTT
TRBJ2-3 | NA | TRBV18 | NA | CASSPLGTSTDTQYF | TGTGCCAGCTCACCTTTGGGGACTAGCACAGATACGCAGTATTTT
TRBJ2-5 | NA | TRBV5-4 | NA | CASSSSGSWETQYF | TGTGCCAGCAGCTCCTCGGGGAGTTGGGAGACCCAGTACTTC
TRBJ1-5 | NA | TRBV5-1 | NA | CASSLGGLSNQPQHF | TGCGCCAGCAGCTTGGGGGGCCTAAGCAATCAGCCCCAGCATTTT
TRBJ2-1 | NA | TRBV20-1 | NA | CSAITLEQFF | TGCAGTGCTATCACGTTGGAGCAGTTCTTC
TRBJ2-5 | NA | TRBV5-1 | TRBD1 | CASSLRSWDSGETQYF | TGCGCCAGCAGCTTGAGGAGCTGGGACAGCGGAGAGACCCAGTACTTC
TRBJ2-7 | NA | TRBV29-1 | TRBD1 | CSAQGQVNSYEQYF | TGCAGCGCCCAGGGACAGGTAAACTCCTACGAGCAGTACTTC
TRBJ2-7 | NA | TRBV7-2 | TRBD2 | CASSPITGLAGYEQYF | TGTGCCAGCAGCCCCATTACGGGACTAGCAGGCTACGAGCAGTACTTC
TRBJ2-1 | NA | TRBV5-1 | TRBD2 | CASSLLGTTLTGNEQFF | TGCGCCAGCAGCTTGTTAGGGACTACCCTTACTGGGAATGAGCAGTTCTTC
TRBJ2-7 | NA | TRBV10-3 | TRBD1 | CAISRLTGTGSNEQYF | TGTGCCATCAGTAGATTAACCGGGACAGGGTCCAACGAGCAGTACTTC
TRBJ2-6 | NA | TRBV11-2 | NA | CASSFLRTSGANVLTF | TGTGCCAGCAGCTTTTTACGGACCTCTGGGGCCAACGTCCTGACTTTC
TRBJ2-3 | NA | TRBV6-4 | NA | CASSERLEITDTQYF | TGTGCCAGCAGTGAACGGCTGGAGATTACAGATACGCAGTATTTT
TRBJ2-1 | NA | TRBV18 | NA | CASSPGHRDEQFF | TGTGCCAGCTCACCGGGTCACCGCGATGAGCAGTTCTTC
TRBJ2-2 | NA | TRBV12-5 | TRBD1 | CASGLAGQGPNTGELFF | TGTGCTAGTGGACTAGCCGGACAGGGGCCAAACACCGGGGAGCTGTTTTTT
TRBJ2-7 | once | TRBV6-4 | TRBD1 | CASRGQGGLVYYEQYF | TGTGCCAGCAGAGGACAGGGTGGCTTGGTTTACTACGAGCAGTACTTC
TRBJ1-2 | once | TRBV27 | TRBD1 | CASSSHVDRGTYGYTF | TGTGCCAGCAGTTCCCATGTAGACAGGGGAACATATGGCTACACCTTC
TRBJ2-5 | NA | TRBV6-6 | TRBD1 | CASSYPGQGIETQYF | TGTGCCAGCAGTTACCCGGGACAGGGGATCGAGACCCAGTACTTC
TRBJ2-3 | NA | TRBV18 | NA | CASSPRGKVPDTQYF | TGTGCCAGCTCACCCAGGGGAAAGGTCCCAGATACGCAGTATTTT
TRBJ1-5 | NA | TRBV7-6 | NA | CASSYRQDQPQHF | TGTGCCAGCAGCTACAGACAGGATCAGCCCCAGCATTTT
TRBJ1-5 | NA | TRBV5-1 | NA | CASSPGGRDQPQHF | TGCGCCAGCAGCCCAGGCGGACGAGATCAGCCCCAGCATTTT
TRBJ1-3 | once | TRBV6-6 | NA | CASRRDGNTIYF | TGTGCCAGCAGAAGGGATGGAAACACCATATATTTT